The present entry profiles one T cell receptor beta chain with its context. It was with a sample-barcoded 5' primer and a J-beta primer mix that a second PCR of roughly 7 to 11 cycles was run. One entry per CDR3 protein results from TCRdb running MiXCR on the 5' RACE reads. The profile shows 600,000 to 850,000 distinct CDR3 sequences, roughly 25% of them singletons. This sample stems from a study of blood T cells in healthy people across ages. The CDR3 spans 14 residues. CDR1 is SGDLS and CDR2 is YYNGEE in the germline V gene. V was pared by 1 base and J by 2 bases, with 7 bases between. These records were also assigned to another study, of T cells of mothers and their children.

The gene calls are TRBV9 and TRBJ1-3, with a tentative D call TRBD1 (5 bases). Sequenced input: blood. This sequence originates from a boy younger than 18 in good health. CDR3 protein: CASSVIGAGNTIYF. CDR3 coding DNA: TGTGCCAGCAGCGTAATAGGGGCTGGAAACACCATATATTTT. Looking up the rest from reference TRBV9 and TRBJ1-3 gives the full variable domain: DSGVTQTPKHLITATGQRVTLRCSPRSGDLSVYWYQQSLDQGLQFLIQYYNGEERAKGNILERFSAQQFPDLHSELNLSSLELGDSALYFCASSVIGAGNTIYFGEGSWLTVV.